This T cell receptor (beta chain) originates from a study of CD8+CD57+ T cells in acquired aplastic anemia. Study-level points and caveats: Under 35 was the count of CD8+ CDR3 sequences that patients shared with controls.

The length of the CDR3 is 15 residues. Germline V gene sequence: CDR1 LGHNA, CDR2 YNFKEQ. With 6 bases removed from V and 6 bases from J, the gap between germline ends came to 20 bases. As to this clonotype: The target antigen is unknown.

Researchers used genomic DNA as the template to profile TCR beta VDJ and CDR3. Each CDR3 protein is one row after TCRdb ran MiXCR on the reads. The table shows fewer than 100,000 distinct CDR3 sequences, with more than 40% occurring only once. The sample was sorted CD4+, CD8+, or CD8+CD57+ T cells (not recorded which) from PBMCs. This TCR was recovered from a human donor in good health, serving as a control. V usage is TRBV4-2 and J usage is TRBJ1-2, with D perhaps TRBD1 (5 bases). CDR3 DNA: TGTGCCAGCAGTCCGCTGACAGTAAGGGGAGATGGCTACACCTTC. Amino acid sequence: CASSPLTVRGDGYTF.